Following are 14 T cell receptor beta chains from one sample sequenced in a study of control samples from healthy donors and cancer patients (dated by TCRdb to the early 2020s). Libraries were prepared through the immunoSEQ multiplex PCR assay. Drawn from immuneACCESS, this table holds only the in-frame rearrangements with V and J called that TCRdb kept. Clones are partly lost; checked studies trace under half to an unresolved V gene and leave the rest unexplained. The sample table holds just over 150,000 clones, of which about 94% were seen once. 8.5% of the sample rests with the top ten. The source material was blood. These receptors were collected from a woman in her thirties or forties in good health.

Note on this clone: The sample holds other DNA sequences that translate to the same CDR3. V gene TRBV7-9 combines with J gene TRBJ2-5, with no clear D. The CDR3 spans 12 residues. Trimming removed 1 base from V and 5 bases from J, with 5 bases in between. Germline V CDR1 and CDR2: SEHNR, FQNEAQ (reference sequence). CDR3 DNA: TGTGCCAGCAGCTTAGTTGGCGAGACCCAGTACTTC. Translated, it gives CASSLVGETQYF.

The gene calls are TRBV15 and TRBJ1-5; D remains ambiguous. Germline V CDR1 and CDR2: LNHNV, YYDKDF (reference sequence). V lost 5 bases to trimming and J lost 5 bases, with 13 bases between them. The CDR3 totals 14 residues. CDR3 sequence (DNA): TGTGCCACCAGCCACCCCGGTTTGTATCAGCCCCAGCATTTT. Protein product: CATSHPGLYQPQHF. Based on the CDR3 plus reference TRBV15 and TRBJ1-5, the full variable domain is DAMVIQNPRYQVTQFGKPVTLSCSQTLNHNVMYWYQQKSSQAPKLLFHYYDKDFNNEADTPDNFQSRRPNTSFCFLDIRSPGLGDTAMYLCATSHPGLYQPQHFGDGTRLSIL.

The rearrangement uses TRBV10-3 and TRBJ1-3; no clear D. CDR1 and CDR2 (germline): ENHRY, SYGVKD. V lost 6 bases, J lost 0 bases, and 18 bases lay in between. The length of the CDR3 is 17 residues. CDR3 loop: CAIRESPSGRSGNTIYF. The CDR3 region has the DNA TGTGCCATCAGGGAAAGCCCTTCGGGCCGCTCTGGAAACACCATATATTTT.

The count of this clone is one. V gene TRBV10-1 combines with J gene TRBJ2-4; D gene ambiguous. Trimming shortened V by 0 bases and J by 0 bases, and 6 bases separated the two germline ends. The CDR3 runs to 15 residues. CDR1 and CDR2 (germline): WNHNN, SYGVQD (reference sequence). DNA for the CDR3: TGCGCCAGCAGTGAGTCGTTAGTAGCCAAAAACATTCAGTACTTC. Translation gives CASSESLVAKNIQYF.

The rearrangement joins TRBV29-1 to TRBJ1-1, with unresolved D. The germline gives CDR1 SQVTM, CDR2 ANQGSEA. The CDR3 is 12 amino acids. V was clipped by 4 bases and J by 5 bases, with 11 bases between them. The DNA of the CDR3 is TGCAGCGTTGCCCAGGTACGGACTGAAGCTTTCTTT. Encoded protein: CSVAQVRTEAFF.

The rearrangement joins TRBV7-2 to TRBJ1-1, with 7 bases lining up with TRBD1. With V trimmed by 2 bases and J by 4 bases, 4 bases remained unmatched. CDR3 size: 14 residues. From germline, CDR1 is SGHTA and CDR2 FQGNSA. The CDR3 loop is CASSLQTGATEAFF. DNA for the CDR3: TGTGCCAGCAGCTTACAAACAGGGGCCACTGAAGCTTTCTTT.

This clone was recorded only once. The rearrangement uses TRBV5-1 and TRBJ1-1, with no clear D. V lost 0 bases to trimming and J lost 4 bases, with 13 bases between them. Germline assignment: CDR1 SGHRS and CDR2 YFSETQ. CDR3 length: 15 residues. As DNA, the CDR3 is TGCGCCAGCAGCTTGGAATTACAGATGAGCACTGAAGCTTTCTTT. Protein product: CASSLELQMSTEAFF. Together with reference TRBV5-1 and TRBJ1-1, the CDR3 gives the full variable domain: KAGVTQTPRYLIKTRGQQVTLSCSPISGHRSVSWYQQTPGQGLQFLFEYFSETQRNKGNFPGRFSGRQFSNSRSEMNVSTLELGDSALYLCASSLELQMSTEAFFGQGTRLTVV.

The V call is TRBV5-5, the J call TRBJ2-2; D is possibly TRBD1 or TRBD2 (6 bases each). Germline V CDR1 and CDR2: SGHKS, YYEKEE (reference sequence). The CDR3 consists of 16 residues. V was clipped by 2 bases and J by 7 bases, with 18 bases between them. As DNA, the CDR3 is TGTGCCAGCAGCTTCTTAGGGGGGACTGCCGGCGGGGAGCTGTTTTTT. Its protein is CASSFLGGTAGGELFF.

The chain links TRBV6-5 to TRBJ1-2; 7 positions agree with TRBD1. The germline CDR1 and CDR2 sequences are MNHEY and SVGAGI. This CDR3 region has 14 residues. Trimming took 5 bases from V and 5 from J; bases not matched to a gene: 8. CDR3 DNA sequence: TGTGCCAGCAGTCCCGGGACAGAGACATATGGCTACACCTTC. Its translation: CASSPGTETYGYTF.

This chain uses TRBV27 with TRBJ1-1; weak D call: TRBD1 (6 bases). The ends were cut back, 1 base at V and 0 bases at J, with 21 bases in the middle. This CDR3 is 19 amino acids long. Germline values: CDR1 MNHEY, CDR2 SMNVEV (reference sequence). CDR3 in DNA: TGTGCCAGCAGTTTATGGGGGCCCGGGACTCTCGGTGTGAACACTGAAGCTTTCTTT. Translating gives CASSLWGPGTLGVNTEAFF.

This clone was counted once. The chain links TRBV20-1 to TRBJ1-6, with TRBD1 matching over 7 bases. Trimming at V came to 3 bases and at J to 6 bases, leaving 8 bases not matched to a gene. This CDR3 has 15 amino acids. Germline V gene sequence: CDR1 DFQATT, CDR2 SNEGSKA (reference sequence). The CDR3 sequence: CSASLAGQTNSPLHF. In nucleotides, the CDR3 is TGCAGTGCTAGTCTAGCGGGACAGACTAATTCACCCCTCCACTTT.

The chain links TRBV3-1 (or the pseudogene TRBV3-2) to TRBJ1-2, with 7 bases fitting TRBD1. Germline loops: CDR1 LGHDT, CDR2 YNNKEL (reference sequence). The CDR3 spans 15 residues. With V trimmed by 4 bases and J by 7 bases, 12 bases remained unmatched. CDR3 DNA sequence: TGTGCCAGCAGCCCGGCTGGGGACAGTGGGTCTGGCTACACCTTC. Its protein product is CASSPAGDSGSGYTF.

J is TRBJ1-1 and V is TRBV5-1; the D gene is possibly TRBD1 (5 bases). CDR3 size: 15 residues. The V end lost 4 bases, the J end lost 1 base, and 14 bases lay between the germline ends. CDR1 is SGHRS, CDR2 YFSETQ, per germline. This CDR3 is CASSRTSLGNTEAFF. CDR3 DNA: TGCGCCAGCAGCAGGACATCCCTAGGGAACACTGAAGCTTTCTTT.

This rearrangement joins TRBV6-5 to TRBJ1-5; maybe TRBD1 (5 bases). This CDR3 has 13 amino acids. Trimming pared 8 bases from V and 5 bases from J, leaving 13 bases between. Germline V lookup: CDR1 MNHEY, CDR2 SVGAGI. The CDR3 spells CASSGTWDQPQHF. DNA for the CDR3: TGTGCCAGCTCGGGGACTTGGGATCAGCCCCAGCATTTT.